The 9 T cell receptor beta chains below all came from one sample that was sequenced in a study of blood T cell repertoires in COVID-19. TCRdb's copy holds only in-frame clones and misses some; the assay was immunoSEQ multiplex PCR. There are about 270,000 clones in the sample; 88% occur only once, and about 3% lies in the top ten. Sequenced input: PBMCs or T cells enriched from blood (not recorded which). These TCRs come from a woman aged 50 to 60 who had recovered from COVID-19.

This clone was observed a handful of times. This chain uses TRBV10-2 with TRBJ1-3; D gene unclear. This CDR3 is 14 amino acids long. The V end was cut by 3 bases, the J end by 1 base, with 7 bases between. Germline V CDR1 and CDR2: WSHSY, SAAADI. The chain's CDR3 is CASSEQSSGNTIYF. CDR3 DNA sequence: TGCGCCAGCAGTGAACAGTCTTCTGGAAACACCATATATTTT.

This clone was recorded only once. The chain carries TRBV2 and TRBJ2-1, with TRBD1 matching 9 bases. Germline V gives CDR1 SNHLY, CDR2 FYNNEI. The V and J ends lost 8 bases and 3 bases, in that order; junction bases with no gene match: 2. The CDR3 sequence is 13 residues long. CDR3 amino acids: CASRDRDYNEQFF. CDR3 nucleotide sequence: TGTGCCAGCCGGGACAGGGACTACAATGAGCAGTTCTTC.

The gene calls are TRBV2 and TRBJ1-3; a weak D match, TRBD1 (6 bases). There are 15 residues in the CDR3. Per germline, CDR1 SNHLY and CDR2 FYNNEI. With 7 bases removed from V and 1 base from J, the gap between germline ends came to 14 bases. The CDR3: CASKIQGISGNTIYF. The CDR3 coding sequence is TGTGCCAGCAAGATCCAGGGGATATCTGGAAACACCATATATTTT.

The chain couples TRBV2 to TRBJ1-1; 7 bases are a match to TRBD1. V shed 4 bases, J shed 6 bases, and the junction held 8 bases outside the gene matches. The CDR3 is 14 amino acids. CDR1 and CDR2 (germline): SNHLY, FYNNEI. CDR3 residues: CASSVDRERAEAFF. The CDR3 region has the DNA TGTGCCAGCAGTGTAGACAGGGAGAGGGCTGAAGCTTTCTTT.

The CDR3 here is CASSFRRDQPQHF. The DNA for the CDR3 is TGTGCCAGCAGTTTCCGGAGGGATCAGCCCCAGCATTTT. This rearrangement joins TRBV12-3 or TRBV12-4 to TRBJ1-5; no definite D call. Trimming stripped 3 bases from V and 5 bases from J, with 8 bases between. This CDR3 region has 13 residues.

The V call is TRBV15, the J call TRBJ2-1; 9 nucleotides match TRBD2. CDR1 and CDR2 (germline): LNHNV, YYDKDF (reference sequence). The CDR3 is 17 amino acids. V lost 4 bases, J lost 6 bases, and 13 bases stayed unmatched. The CDR3 DNA sequence: TGTGCCACCAGCACCTCCGGTTGGGGTAGCGGGAGCAATGAGCAGTTCTTC. Encoded protein: CATSTSGWGSGSNEQFF.

DNA of the CDR3: TGCGCCAGCAGCACAGGGCCGGTCGGGGCCAACGTCCTGACTTTC. Its protein product is CASSTGPVGANVLTF. The rearrangement joins TRBV5-1 to TRBJ2-6; tentative D call: TRBD1 (6 bases). The germline CDR1 and CDR2 sequences are SGHRS and YFSETQ. The ends were cut back, 4 bases at V and 4 bases at J, with 12 bases in the middle. The CDR3 runs to 15 residues.

Here the CDR3 reads CASSGTRTDTEAFF. The CDR3 DNA reads TGTGCCAGCAGTGGGACCCGGACAGACACTGAAGCTTTCTTT. The genes are TRBV2 and TRBJ1-1, with D perhaps matching TRBD1 (6 bases). The CDR3 has 14 amino acids. Germline V lookup: CDR1 SNHLY, CDR2 FYNNEI. With 4 bases removed from V and 3 bases from J, the gap between germline ends came to 12 bases.

This clone occurred a few times. This sequence joins TRBV3-1 (or the pseudogene TRBV3-2) and TRBJ2-2; 10 bases fit TRBD1. Germline-derived CDR1 and CDR2 are LGHDT and YNNKEL (reference sequence). The V gene end was trimmed by 3 bases and the J gene end by 6 bases; junction bases not matched to a gene: 4. The CDR3 contains 15 residues. The CDR3 region is CASSHLGQGAGELFF. In DNA form, the CDR3 reads TGTGCCAGCAGCCACCTCGGACAGGGGGCCGGGGAGCTGTTTTTT.